What follows is one TCR beta chain and its context. This record belongs to a study of cytomegalovirus exposure and HLA in healthy donors. Primers for the PCR totalled 60 Vbeta and 13 Jbeta. The data were produced by immunoSEQ multiplex PCR, yet TCRdb's version contains in-frame clones alone and is incomplete. The sample has about 130,000 clones, approximately 86% seen once. The junction had 6 bases not matched to a gene; V was cut back by 0 bases and J by 5 bases. CDR1 and CDR2 (germline): SGHTA, FQGNSA. The CDR3 loop spans 15 amino acids. V usage is TRBV7-2 and J usage is TRBJ2-5, with 7 nucleotides matching TRBD1. The TCR sequence derives from a boy aged 5-17 years in good health and CMV-seronegative. Input material: PBMCs. The CDR3, as DNA: TGTGCCAGCAGCTTAGCGGGGACACAGGGGGAGACCCAGTACTTC. It yields the protein CASSLAGTQGETQYF.